The following is a T cell receptor beta chain sequence with its context. In the original workflow: Amplification of reference gene primers was used by the study to estimate nucleated cell counts. Data came from immunoSEQ multiplex PCR; TCRdb stores just in-frame clones and leaves some out. The V and J calls and the clone size are those of that table, but D and trimming were determined from the DNA. This table has about 64,000 clones, approximately 91% appearing once. The CDR3 sequence is 14 residues long. Germline V gene sequence: CDR1 MGHRA, CDR2 YSYEKL. The junction had 4 bases not matched to a gene; V was cut back by 4 bases and J by 4 bases. The data belong to a study of blood T cell repertoires in COVID-19. Across the study: Samples taken during acute and convalescent COVID-19 were collected in the United States, Italy and Spain. The cDNA or gDNA used as material had been derived from T cells, B-cell-depleted T cells, or PBMCs.

The sequenced material came from peripheral blood. The sequence came from a human donor in a cohort sampled during active COVID-19. The chain combines TRBV4-1 with TRBJ2-1; 7 bases agree with TRBD2. The CDR3 DNA sequence: TGCGCCAGCAGCCTGCGGGAGTCATACAATGAGCAGTTCTTC. Protein product: CASSLRESYNEQFF.